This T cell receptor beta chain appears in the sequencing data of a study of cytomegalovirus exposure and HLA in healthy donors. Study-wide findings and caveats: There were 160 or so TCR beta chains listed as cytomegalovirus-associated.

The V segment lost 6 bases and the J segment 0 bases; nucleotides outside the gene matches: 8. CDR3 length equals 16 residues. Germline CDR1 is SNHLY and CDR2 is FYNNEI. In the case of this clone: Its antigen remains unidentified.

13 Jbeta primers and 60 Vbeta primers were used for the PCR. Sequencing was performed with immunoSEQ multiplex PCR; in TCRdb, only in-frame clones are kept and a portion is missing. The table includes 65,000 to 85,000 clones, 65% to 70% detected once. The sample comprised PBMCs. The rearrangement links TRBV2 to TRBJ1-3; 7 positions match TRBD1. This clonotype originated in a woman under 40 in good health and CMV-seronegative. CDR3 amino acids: CASSLETGSSGNTIYF. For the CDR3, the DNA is TGTGCCAGCAGCTTAGAGACAGGGAGCTCTGGAAACACCATATATTTT.